This T cell receptor (beta chain) was documented in a study of regulatory T cells in long-lasting Graves disease. On the study more broadly: Graves' patients with a new diagnosis had received antithyroid drugs under 3 months. Broader study findings: Patients with persistent disease shared 2,900 or so public clonotypes, outpacing the roughly 950 shared by new patients.

This clonotype was counted ten times or more. Its matching antigen is unknown. The CDR3 sequence is 14 residues long. The V end was cut by 2 bases, the J end by 7 bases, with 14 bases between. Germline assignment: CDR1 GTSNPN and CDR2 SVGIG (reference sequence). The time point: newly diagnosed GD, antithyroid drugs for less than 3 months. PBMC-extracted RNA yielded the TCR library. The authors built TCR beta libraries using iRepertoire HTBI primers and Arm-PCR of CDR3 regions. In TCRdb, the multiplex PCR reads were re-called with MiXCR into one record per CDR3 protein. The sample consists of approximately 390,000 distinct CDR3 sequences, under 20% of them appearing once. The sample was also reused in another study, on T cells in Graves' hyperthyroidism and ophthalmopathy. From that second work: Absent ophthalmopathy progression within 18 months defined stable Graves' hyperthyroidism. Expanded thyroid clonotypes (above 0.001) were mostly also found in blood.

The TCR was taken from a woman in her late teens or twenties with Graves disease. The sequences come from peripheral blood mononuclear cells (PBMCs), collected at new diagnosis, from a patient treated with antithyroid drugs. The chain employs TRBV30 and TRBJ2-2; D not resolved. In DNA form, the CDR3 reads TGTGCCTGGAGTCCATTAGGAGTAGGCGGGGAGCTGTTTTTT. This translates into CAWSPLGVGGELFF.